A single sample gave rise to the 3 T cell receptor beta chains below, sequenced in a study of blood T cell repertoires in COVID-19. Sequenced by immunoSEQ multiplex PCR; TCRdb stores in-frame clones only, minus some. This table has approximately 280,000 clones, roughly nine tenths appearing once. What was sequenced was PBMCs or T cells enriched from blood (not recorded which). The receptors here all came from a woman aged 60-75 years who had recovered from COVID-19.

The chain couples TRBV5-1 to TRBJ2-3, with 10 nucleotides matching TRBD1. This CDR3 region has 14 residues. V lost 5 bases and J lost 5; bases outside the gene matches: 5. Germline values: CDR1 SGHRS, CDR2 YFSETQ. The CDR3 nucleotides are TGCGCCAGCAGAACCGGGACAGGGGTAGATACGCAGTATTTT. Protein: CASRTGTGVDTQYF.

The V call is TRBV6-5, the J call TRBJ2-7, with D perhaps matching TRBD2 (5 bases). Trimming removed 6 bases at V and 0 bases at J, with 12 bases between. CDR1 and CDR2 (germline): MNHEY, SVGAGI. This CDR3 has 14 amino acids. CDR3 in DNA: TGTGCCAGCAGCTGGGGAGTGGTCTCCTACGAGCAGTACTTC. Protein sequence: CASSWGVVSYEQYF.

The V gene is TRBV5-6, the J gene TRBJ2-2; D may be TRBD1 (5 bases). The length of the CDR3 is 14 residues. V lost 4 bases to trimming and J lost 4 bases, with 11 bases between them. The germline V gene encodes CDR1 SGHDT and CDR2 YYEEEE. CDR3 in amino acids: CASSGATATGELFF. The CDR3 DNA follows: TGTGCCAGCAGCGGGGCGACTGCCACCGGGGAGCTGTTTTTT.